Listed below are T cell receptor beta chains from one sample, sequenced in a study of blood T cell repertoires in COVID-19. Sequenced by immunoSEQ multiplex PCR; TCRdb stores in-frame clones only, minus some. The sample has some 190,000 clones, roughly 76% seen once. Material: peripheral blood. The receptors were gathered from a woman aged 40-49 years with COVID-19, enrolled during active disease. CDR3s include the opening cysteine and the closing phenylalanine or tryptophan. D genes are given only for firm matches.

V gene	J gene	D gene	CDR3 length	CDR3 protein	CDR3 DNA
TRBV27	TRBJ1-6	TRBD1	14	CASTEGQKNSPLHF	TGTGCCAGCACAGAGGGACAGAAAAATTCACCCCTCCACTTT
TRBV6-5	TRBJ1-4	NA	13	CASKGATNEKLFF	TGTGCCAGCAAGGGAGCAACGAATGAAAAACTGTTTTTT
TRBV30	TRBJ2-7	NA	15	CAWGAGLAGSYEQYF	TGTGCCTGGGGGGCAGGACTCGCGGGGTCCTACGAGCAGTACTTC
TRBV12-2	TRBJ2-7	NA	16	CASRLGTGQNTYEQYF	TGTGCAAGTCGCTTAGGTACCGGACAGAACACCTACGAGCAGTACTTC
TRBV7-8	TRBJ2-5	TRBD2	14	CASSHSGGRETQYF	TGTGCCAGCAGCCACTCCGGGGGGAGGGAGACCCAGTACTTC
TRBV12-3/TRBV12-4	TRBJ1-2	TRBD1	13	CASSSHRGKGYTF	TGTGCCAGCAGTTCCCACAGGGGGAAAGGCTACACCTTC
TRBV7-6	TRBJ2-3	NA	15	CASSLGQGRADTQYF	TGTGCCAGCAGCTTAGGACAGGGGAGGGCAGATACGCAGTATTTT
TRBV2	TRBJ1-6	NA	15	CASSESDSRNSPLHF	TGTGCCAGCAGTGAAAGTGACAGTCGGAATTCACCCCTCCACTTT
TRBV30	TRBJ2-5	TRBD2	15	CAWRRGLAGHPTKYF	TGTGCCTGGAGAAGGGGACTAGCGGGGCACCCAACTAAGTACTTC
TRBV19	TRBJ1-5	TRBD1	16	CASSLSGQSLNQPQHF	TGTGCCAGTAGTCTATCGGGACAGAGCCTCAATCAGCCCCAGCATTTT
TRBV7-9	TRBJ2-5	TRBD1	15	CASSLDRGRAETQYF	TGTGCCAGCAGCTTAGACAGGGGGCGTGCAGAGACCCAGTACTTC
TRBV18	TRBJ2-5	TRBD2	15	CASSPTRETWETQYF	TGTGCCAGCTCACCAACGCGGGAGACTTGGGAGACCCAGTACTTC
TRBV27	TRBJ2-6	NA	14	CASSLGAGANVLTF	TGTGCCAGCAGTTTGGGGGCAGGGGCCAACGTCCTGACTTTC
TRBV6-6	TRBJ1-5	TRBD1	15	CASSYTGGTNQPQHF	TGTGCCAGCAGTTACACAGGGGGGACCAATCAGCCCCAGCATTTT
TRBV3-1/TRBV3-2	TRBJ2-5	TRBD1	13	CASTRDSEETQYF	TGTGCCAGCACGAGGGACAGTGAAGAGACCCAGTACTTC
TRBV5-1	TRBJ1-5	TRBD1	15	CASSLDRGGNQPQHF	TGCGCCAGCAGCTTGGACAGGGGCGGCAATCAGCCCCAGCATTTT
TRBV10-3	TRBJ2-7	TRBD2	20	CAISPRLGTSGTSVSYEQYF	TGTGCCATCAGTCCCCGACTCGGGACTAGCGGGACCTCCGTCTCCTACGAGCAGTACTTC
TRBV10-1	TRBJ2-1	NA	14	CASSAGEASNEQFF	TGCGCCAGCAGTGCTGGCGAGGCTTCCAATGAGCAGTTCTTC
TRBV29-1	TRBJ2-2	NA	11	CSVRSTGELFF	TGCAGCGTTCGTTCTACCGGGGAGCTGTTTTTT
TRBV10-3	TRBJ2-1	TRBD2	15	CAISMQASGRDEQFF	TGTGCCATCAGTATGCAGGCTAGCGGGAGGGATGAGCAGTTCTTC
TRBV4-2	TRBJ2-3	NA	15	CASSQEQILTDTQYF	TGTGCCAGCAGCCAAGAGCAGATCCTCACAGATACGCAGTATTTT
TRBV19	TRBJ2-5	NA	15	CASAGPGIGQETQYF	TGTGCCAGTGCCGGGCCGGGGATAGGGCAAGAGACCCAGTACTTC